The entry below gives a single T cell receptor beta chain sequence along with its context. Patients at the Seattle site were enrolled during active infection and followed longitudinally. The record originates from a study of blood T cell repertoires in COVID-19. At the level of the study: The origin of the acute and convalescent COVID-19 samples was the United States, Italy and Spain. T cells, B-cell-depleted T cells, or PBMCs provided the cDNA or gDNA that served as material.

In the original workflow: Amplification of reference gene primers provided the estimated nucleated cell counts. The table came from immunoSEQ multiplex PCR; TCRdb's copy has only in-frame clones and leaves some out. V and J calls and clone size come straight from that table; D and trimming were deduced from the DNA. The sample includes 330,000 or so clones, 89% of them seen just once. The V gene end was trimmed by 7 bases and the J gene end by 3 bases; junction bases not matched to a gene: 3. This CDR3 has 13 residues. Germline values: CDR1 MGHRA, CDR2 YSYEKL. Material for sequencing was peripheral blood. The TCR comes from a woman in her sixties or seventies with COVID-19, enrolled during active disease. This sequence joins TRBV4-1 and TRBJ2-3; 8 nucleotides agree with TRBD2. CDR3 coding DNA: TGCGCCAGCACCCGGGGGGGAACAGATACGCAGTATTTT. Protein sequence: CASTRGGTDTQYF.